Detailed here is one T cell receptor beta chain. Participant age was roughly 18 to 95 years, and participants resided in roughly 25 US areas. In the source study's methods: Amplified reference gene primers provided the basis for estimating nucleated cell counts. The method was immunoSEQ multiplex PCR; TCRdb's version includes in-frame clones alone and lacks a portion of them. V, J and clone size reflect that table, while D and trimming were determined from the DNA. The table has 300,000 to 400,000 clones, roughly 90% seen once. This sample is part of a study of blood T cell repertoires in COVID-19. About the study: Specimens from acute and convalescent COVID-19 originated in the United States, Italy and Spain. PBMCs, B-cell-depleted T cells, or T cells provided the cDNA or gDNA that made up the material.

There are 15 residues in the CDR3. Germline lookup yields CDR1 MDHEN and CDR2 SYDVKM. After removal of 2 bases from V and 0 bases from J, the junction contained 3 bases not matched to a gene. V and J are TRBV28 and TRBJ2-7; 8 nucleotides line up with TRBD1. This clonotype originated in a woman aged 25 to 39 with acute COVID-19. Sequences were obtained from PBMCs or T cells enriched from blood (not recorded which). The CDR3 loop is CASSLQGATSYEQYF. The CDR3 nucleotides read TGTGCCAGCAGTTTACAGGGGGCCACCTCCTACGAGCAGTACTTC. Variable domain in full (rest from reference TRBV28 and TRBJ2-7): DVKVTQSSRYLVKRTGEKVFLECVQDMDHENMFWYRQDPGLGLRLIYFSYDVKMKEKGDIPEGYSVSREKKERFSLILESASTNQTSMYLCASSLQGATSYEQYFGPGTRLTVT.